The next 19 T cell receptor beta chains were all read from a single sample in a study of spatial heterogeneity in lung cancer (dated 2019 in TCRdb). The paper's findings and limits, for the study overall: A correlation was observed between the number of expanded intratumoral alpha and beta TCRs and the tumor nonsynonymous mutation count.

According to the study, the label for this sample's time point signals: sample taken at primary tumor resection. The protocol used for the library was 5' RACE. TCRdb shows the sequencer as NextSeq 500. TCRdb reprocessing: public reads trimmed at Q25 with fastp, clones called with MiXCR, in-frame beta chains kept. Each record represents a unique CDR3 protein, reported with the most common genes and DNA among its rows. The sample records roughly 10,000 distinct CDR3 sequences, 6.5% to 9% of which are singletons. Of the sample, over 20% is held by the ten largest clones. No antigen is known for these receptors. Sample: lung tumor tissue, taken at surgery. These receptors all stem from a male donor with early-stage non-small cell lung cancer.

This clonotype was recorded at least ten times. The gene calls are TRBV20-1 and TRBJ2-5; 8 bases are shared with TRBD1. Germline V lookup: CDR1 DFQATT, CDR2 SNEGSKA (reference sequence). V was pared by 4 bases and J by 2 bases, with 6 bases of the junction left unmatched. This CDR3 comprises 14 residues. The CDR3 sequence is CSATHRQGQETQYF. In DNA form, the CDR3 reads TGCAGTGCTACCCATCGACAGGGGCAAGAGACCCAGTACTTC.

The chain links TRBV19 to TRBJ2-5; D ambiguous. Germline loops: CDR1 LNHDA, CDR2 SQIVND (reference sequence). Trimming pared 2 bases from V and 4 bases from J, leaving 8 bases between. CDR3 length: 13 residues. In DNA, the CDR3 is TGTGCCAGTAGTATAAGAGGTCCAGAGACCCAGTACTTC. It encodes CASSIRGPETQYF.

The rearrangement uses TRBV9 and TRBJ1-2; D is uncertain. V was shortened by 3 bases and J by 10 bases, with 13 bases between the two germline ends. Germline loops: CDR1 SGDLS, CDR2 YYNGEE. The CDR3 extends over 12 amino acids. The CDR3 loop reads CASSETPFHYTF. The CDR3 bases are TGTGCCAGCAGCGAGACGCCCTTTCACTACACCTTC.

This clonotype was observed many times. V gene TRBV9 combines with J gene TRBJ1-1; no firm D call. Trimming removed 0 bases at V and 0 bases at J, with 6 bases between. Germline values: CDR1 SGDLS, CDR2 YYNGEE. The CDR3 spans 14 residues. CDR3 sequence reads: CASSVATVNTEAFF. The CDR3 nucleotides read TGTGCCAGCAGCGTAGCAACAGTGAACACTGAAGCTTTCTTT.

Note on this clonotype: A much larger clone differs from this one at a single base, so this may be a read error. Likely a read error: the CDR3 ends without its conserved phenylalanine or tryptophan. CDR3 region: CASSVEGGGTEAFS. The CDR3 DNA reads as TGTGCCAGCAGTGTGGAGGGAGGGGGAACTGAAGCTTTCTCT. This chain uses TRBV2 with TRBJ1-1; maybe TRBD1 (6 bases). With 4 bases removed from V and 5 bases from J, the gap between germline ends came to 14 bases. The CDR3 length is 14 residues. From germline, CDR1 is SNHLY and CDR2 FYNNEI.

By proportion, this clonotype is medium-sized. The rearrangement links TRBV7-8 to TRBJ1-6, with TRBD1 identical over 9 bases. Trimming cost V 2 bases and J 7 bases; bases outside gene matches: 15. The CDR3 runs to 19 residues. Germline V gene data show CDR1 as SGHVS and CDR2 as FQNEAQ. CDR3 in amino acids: CASSLFGPSSTGGNSPLHF. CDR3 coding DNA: TGTGCCAGCAGCTTATTTGGTCCCTCCAGCACAGGGGGCAATTCACCCCTCCACTTT.

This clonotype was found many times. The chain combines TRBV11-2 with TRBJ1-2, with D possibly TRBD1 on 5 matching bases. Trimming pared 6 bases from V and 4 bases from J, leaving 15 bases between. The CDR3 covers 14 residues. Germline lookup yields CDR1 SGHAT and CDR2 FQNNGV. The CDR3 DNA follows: TGTGCCAGCAGTCCCGGGACGGTGACCTATGGCTACACCTTC. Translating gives CASSPGTVTYGYTF.

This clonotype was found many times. CDR3 sequence reads: CASSYSPGSTDTQYF. The CDR3 DNA reads TGTGCCAGCAGTTACTCTCCTGGAAGCACAGATACGCAGTATTTT. J is TRBJ2-3 and V is TRBV6-6, with D unclear. The CDR3 runs to 15 residues. The V gene's germline CDR1 is MNHNY and CDR2 SVGAGI (reference sequence). V lost 0 bases and J lost 0, with 7 bases in between.

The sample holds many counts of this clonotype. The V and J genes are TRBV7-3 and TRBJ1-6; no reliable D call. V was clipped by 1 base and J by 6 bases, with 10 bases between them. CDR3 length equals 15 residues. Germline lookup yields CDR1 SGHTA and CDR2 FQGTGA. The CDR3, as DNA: TGTGCCAGCAGCTTAAATCCCCTGGCTAATTCACCCCTCCACTTT. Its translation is CASSLNPLANSPLHF.

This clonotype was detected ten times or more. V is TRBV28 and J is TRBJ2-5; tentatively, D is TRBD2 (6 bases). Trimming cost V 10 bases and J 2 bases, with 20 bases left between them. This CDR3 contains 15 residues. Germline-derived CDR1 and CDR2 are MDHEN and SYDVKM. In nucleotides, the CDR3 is TGTGCCACCAGGGAGGCAGGGACCTTTCAAGAGACCCAGTACTTC. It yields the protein CATREAGTFQETQYF.

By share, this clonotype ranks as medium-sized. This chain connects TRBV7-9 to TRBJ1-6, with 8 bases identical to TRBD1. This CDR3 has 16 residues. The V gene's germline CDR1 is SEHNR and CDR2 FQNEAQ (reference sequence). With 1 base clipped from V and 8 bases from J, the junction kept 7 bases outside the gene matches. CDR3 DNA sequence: TGTGCCAGCAGCTTAGGAGGGGGGACAGGCGATTCACCCCTCCACTTT. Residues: CASSLGGGTGDSPLHF.

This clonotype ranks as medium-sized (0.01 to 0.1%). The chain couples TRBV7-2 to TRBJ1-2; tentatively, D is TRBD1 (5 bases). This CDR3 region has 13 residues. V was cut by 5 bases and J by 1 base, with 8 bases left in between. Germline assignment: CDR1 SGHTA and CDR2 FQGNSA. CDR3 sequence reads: CASSPDSNYGYTF. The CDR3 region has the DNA TGTGCCAGCAGCCCCGACAGTAACTATGGCTACACCTTC.

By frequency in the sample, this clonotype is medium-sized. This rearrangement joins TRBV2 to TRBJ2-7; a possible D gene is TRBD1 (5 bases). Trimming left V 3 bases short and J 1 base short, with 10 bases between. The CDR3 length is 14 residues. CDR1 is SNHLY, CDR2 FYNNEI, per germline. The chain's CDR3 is CASSDGDRSYEQYF. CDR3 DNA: TGTGCCAGCAGTGACGGTGACAGATCCTACGAGCAGTACTTC.

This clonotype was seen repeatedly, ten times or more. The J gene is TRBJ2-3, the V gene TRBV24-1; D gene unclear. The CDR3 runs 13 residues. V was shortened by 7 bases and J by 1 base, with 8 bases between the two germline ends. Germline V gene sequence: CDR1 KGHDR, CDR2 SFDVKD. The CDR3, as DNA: TGTGCCACCAGGGAATCCGGCACAGATACGCAGTATTTT. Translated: CATRESGTDTQYF.

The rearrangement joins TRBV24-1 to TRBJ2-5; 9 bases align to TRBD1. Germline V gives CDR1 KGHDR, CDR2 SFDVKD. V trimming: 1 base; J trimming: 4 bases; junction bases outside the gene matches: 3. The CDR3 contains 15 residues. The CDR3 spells CATSDFGDRVETQYF. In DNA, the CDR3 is TGTGCCACCAGTGATTTTGGGGACAGGGTAGAGACCCAGTACTTC.

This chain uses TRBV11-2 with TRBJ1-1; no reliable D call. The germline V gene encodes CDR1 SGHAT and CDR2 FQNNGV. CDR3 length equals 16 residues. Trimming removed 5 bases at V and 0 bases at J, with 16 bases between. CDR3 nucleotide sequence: TGTGCCAGCAGCCCGCAGGACGGGTGGGTGAACACTGAAGCTTTCTTT. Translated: CASSPQDGWVNTEAFF.

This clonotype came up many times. The CDR3 nucleotides read TGTGCCAGCAGCCCTAGGGGGCGGGAGGGAAGCTACGAGCAGTACTTC. This translates into CASSPRGREGSYEQYF. This sequence joins TRBV7-8 and TRBJ2-7; 9 nucleotides match TRBD2. The CDR3 contains 16 residues. Trimming took 5 bases from V and 3 from J; bases not matched to a gene: 11. Looked up from germline, CDR1 is SGHVS and CDR2 is FQNEAQ.

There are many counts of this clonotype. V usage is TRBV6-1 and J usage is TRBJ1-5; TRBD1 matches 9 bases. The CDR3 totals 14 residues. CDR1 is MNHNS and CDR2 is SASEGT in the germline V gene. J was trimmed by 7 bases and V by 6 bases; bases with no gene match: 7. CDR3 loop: CASRVRDREQPQHF. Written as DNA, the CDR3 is TGTGCCAGCAGAGTCCGGGACAGGGAACAGCCCCAGCATTTT.

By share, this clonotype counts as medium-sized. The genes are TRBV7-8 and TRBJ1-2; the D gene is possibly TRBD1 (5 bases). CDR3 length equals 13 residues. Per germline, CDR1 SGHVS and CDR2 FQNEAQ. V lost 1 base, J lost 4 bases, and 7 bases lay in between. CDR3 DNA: TGTGCCAGCAGCTTAGAACAGGCCTATGGCTACACCTTC. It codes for CASSLEQAYGYTF.